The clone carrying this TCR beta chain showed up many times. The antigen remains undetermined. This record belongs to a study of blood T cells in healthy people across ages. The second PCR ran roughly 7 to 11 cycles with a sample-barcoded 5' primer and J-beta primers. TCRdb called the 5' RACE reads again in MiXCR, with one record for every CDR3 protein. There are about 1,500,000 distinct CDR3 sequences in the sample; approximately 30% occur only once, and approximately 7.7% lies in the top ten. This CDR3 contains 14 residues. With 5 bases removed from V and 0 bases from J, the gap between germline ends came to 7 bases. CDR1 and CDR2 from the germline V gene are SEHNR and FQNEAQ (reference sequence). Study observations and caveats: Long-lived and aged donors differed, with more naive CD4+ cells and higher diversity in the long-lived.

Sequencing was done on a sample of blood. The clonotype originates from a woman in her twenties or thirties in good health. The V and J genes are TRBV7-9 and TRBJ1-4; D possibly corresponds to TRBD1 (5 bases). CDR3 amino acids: CASSQTATNEKLFF. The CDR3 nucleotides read TGTGCCAGCAGCCAGACAGCAACTAATGAAAAACTGTTTTTT.